This T cell receptor (beta chain) comes out of a study of preoperative IRX-2 immunotherapy in early breast cancer. Profiling relied on immunoSEQ multiplex PCR, and the TCRdb table lists in-frame clones only, not all of them. The table includes some 32,000 clones, roughly 87% detected once. Treatment meaning: preoperative locoregional IRX-2 cytokine immunotherapy. Samples came from a phase Ib trial of preoperative locoregional IRX-2 cytokine immunotherapy. The input for sequencing was lymph node tissue, taken from a patient treated with IRX-2 immunotherapy. This clonotype was sampled from a human donor with breast cancer.

The CDR3 loop reads CASTRMSGTEAFF. For the CDR3, the DNA is TGTGCCAGTACCCGGATGAGTGGAACTGAAGCTTTCTTT. The chain combines TRBV19 with TRBJ1-1; unclear D gene. Trimming pared 7 bases from V and 5 bases from J, leaving 14 bases between. CDR3 length: 13 amino acids. Germline V gene data show CDR1 as LNHDA and CDR2 as SQIVND (reference sequence).